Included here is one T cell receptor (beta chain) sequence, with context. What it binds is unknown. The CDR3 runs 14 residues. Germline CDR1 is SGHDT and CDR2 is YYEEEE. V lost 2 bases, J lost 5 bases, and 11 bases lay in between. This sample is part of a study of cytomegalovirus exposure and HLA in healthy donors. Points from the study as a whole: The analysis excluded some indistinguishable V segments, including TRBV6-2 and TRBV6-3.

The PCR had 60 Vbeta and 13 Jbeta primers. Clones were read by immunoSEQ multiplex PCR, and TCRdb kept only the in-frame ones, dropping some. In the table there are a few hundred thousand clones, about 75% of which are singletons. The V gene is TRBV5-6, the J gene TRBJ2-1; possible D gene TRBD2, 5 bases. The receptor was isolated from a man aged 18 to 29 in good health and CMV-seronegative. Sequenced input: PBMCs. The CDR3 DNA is TGTGCCAGCAGCTTAGAACCCGGGGACAATGAGCAGTTCTTC. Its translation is CASSLEPGDNEQFF.